A single sample is the source of the 21 T cell receptor beta chains below, sequenced in a study of shared clonotypes between healthy human individuals. TCRdb's table, derived via immunoSEQ multiplex PCR, lists solely in-frame clones and lacks some. The data show 1.5 million to 1.9 million clones, 95% to 99% seen once. Material for sequencing was naive CD4+ T cells sorted from blood. The subset here: CD45RA+ positively selected. Receptor source: a young man in good health.

This clone was detected once. V is TRBV2 and J is TRBJ2-3; D perhaps matches TRBD1 (6 bases). V lost 11 bases to trimming and J lost 7 bases, with 22 bases between them. The CDR3 spans 14 residues. Germline V gene sequence: CDR1 SNHLY, CDR2 FYNNEI. The CDR3 bases are TGTGCCGGTAGACAGGCCTGGACGGATAATACGCAGTATTTT. Translating gives CAGRQAWTDNTQYF.

J is TRBJ2-7 and V is TRBV6-1; weak D call: TRBD1 (6 bases). With 6 bases removed from V and 6 bases from J, the gap between germline ends came to 15 bases. The germline CDR1 and CDR2 sequences are MNHNS and SASEGT. This CDR3 region has 13 residues. CDR3 protein: CASRVKQGVEQYF. CDR3 in DNA: TGTGCCAGCAGAGTGAAACAGGGCGTCGAGCAGTACTTC.

The chain links TRBV29-1 to TRBJ2-5, with TRBD2 matching over 12 bases. The ends lost 6 bases at V and 4 bases at J; junction bases unmatched: 6. Germline CDR1 SQVTM, CDR2 ANQGSEA. This CDR3 is 14 amino acids long. Here the CDR3 reads CSVFASGRGETQYF. CDR3 DNA sequence: TGCAGCGTATTCGCTAGCGGGAGGGGAGAGACCCAGTACTTC.

The chain recombines TRBV18 with TRBJ1-2; TRBD1 matches at 9 bases. In germline, CDR1 is KGHSH, CDR2 LQKENI. CDR3 size: 14 residues. The V and J ends lost 5 bases and 1 base, in that order; junction bases with no gene match: 2. CDR3 nucleotides: TGTGCCAGCTCAGCGACAGGGGGTAACTATGGCTACACCTTC. Its translation: CASSATGGNYGYTF. Combining the CDR3 with reference TRBV18 and TRBJ1-2 gives the whole variable domain NAGVMQNPRHLVRRRGQEARLRCSPMKGHSHVYWYRQLPEEGLKFMVYLQKENIIDESGMPKERFSAEFPKEGPSILRIQQVVRGDSAAYFCASSATGGNYGYTFGSGTRLTVV.

The J gene is TRBJ2-7, the V gene TRBV5-1; D ambiguous. V lost 7 bases to trimming and J lost 0 bases, with 11 bases between them. The CDR3 consists of 13 residues. Germline V gene data show CDR1 as SGHRS and CDR2 as YFSETQ. The CDR3 DNA reads as TGCGCCAGCCGTGGGCAGGACTCCTACGAGCAGTACTTC. It is translated as CASRGQDSYEQYF. Combining the CDR3 with reference TRBV5-1 and TRBJ2-7 gives the whole variable domain KAGVTQTPRYLIKTRGQQVTLSCSPISGHRSVSWYQQTPGQGLQFLFEYFSETQRNKGNFPGRFSGRQFSNSRSEMNVSTLELGDSALYLCASRGQDSYEQYFGPGTRLTVT.

The chain couples TRBV7-9 to TRBJ2-7; 9 nucleotides agree with TRBD1. The junction had 9 bases not matched to a gene; V was cut back by 6 bases and J by 6 bases. CDR1 is SEHNR, CDR2 FQNEAQ, per germline (reference sequence). This CDR3 spans 14 amino acids. The CDR3 reads CASRRDRGKSEQYF. The CDR3 coding sequence is TGTGCCAGCAGGCGTGACAGGGGGAAATCCGAGCAGTACTTC.

The rearrangement links TRBV7-2 to TRBJ2-7, with D unresolved. Trimming shortened V by 6 bases and J by 0 bases, and 9 bases separated the two germline ends. CDR1 SGHTA and CDR2 FQGNSA come from the germline V gene. The CDR3 contains 13 residues. CDR3 in DNA: TGTGCCAGCAGGGCTTGGGACTCCTACGAGCAGTACTTC. It translates to CASRAWDSYEQYF.

The V and J genes are TRBV5-8 and TRBJ2-7, with 7 bases matching TRBD1. V lost 0 bases to trimming and J lost 2 bases; unmatched junction nucleotides: 5. CDR1 and CDR2 from the germline V gene are SGHTS and YDEGEE. CDR3 length equals 15 residues. The CDR3 coding sequence is TGTGCCAGCAGCTTGGTTCCGACAGGGACCTACGAGCAGTACTTC. It codes for CASSLVPTGTYEQYF.

This clone was seen a single time. The sample has other DNA sequences that encode this CDR3 too. The gene calls are TRBV11-2 and TRBJ2-2; unclear D gene. From germline, CDR1 is SGHAT and CDR2 FQNNGV. The V and J ends lost 1 base and 3 bases respectively, with 3 bases between them. The CDR3 spans 13 residues. The CDR3, as DNA: TGTGCCAGCAGCTTAGCTCACACCGGGGAGCTGTTTTTT. Its protein is CASSLAHTGELFF.

V and J are TRBV2 and TRBJ1-2; weak D call: TRBD1 (6 bases). This CDR3 spans 14 amino acids. Germline lookup yields CDR1 SNHLY and CDR2 FYNNEI. Trimming removed 3 bases at V and 5 bases at J, with 13 bases between. The CDR3 region is CASSEDDRLYGYTF. The CDR3 DNA reads as TGTGCCAGCAGTGAGGACGACAGGCTTTATGGCTACACCTTC.

CDR3 DNA: TGCAGCGCCTGGACTAGCGGGAAAACAAGCTCCTACAATGAGCAGTTCTTC. It encodes CSAWTSGKTSSYNEQFF. The gene calls are TRBV29-1 and TRBJ2-1; 12 positions match TRBD2. The CDR3 has 17 amino acids. The V gene end was trimmed by 7 bases and the J gene end by 0 bases; junction bases not matched to a gene: 10. Germline lookup yields CDR1 SQVTM and CDR2 ANQGSEA.

The V call is TRBV5-6, the J call TRBJ2-7, with 10 bases identical to TRBD2. The V gene end was trimmed by 0 bases and the J gene end by 2 bases; junction bases not matched to a gene: 5. CDR3 size: 16 residues. Per the germline V gene, CDR1 is SGHDT and CDR2 is YYEEEE. The CDR3 coding sequence is TGTGCCAGCAGCTTGGACCGGACTAGCGGAACCTACGAGCAGTACTTC. Amino acids: CASSLDRTSGTYEQYF.

This rearrangement joins TRBV6-6 to TRBJ2-7; 15 nucleotides agree with TRBD2. Germline CDR1 and CDR2: MNHNY and SVGAGI (reference sequence). The junction had 7 bases not matched to a gene; V was cut back by 6 bases and J by 4 bases. This CDR3 has 16 amino acids. CDR3: CASRRTSGRAGYEQYF. The CDR3 DNA sequence: TGTGCCAGCAGGCGGACTAGCGGGAGGGCCGGATACGAGCAGTACTTC.

V and J are TRBV28 and TRBJ1-3; 8 nucleotides match TRBD1. Germline CDR1 reads MDHEN; CDR2 reads SYDVKM. The CDR3 covers 14 residues. V shed 7 bases and J 2 bases; nucleotides not matched to a gene: 4. CDR3 sequence reads: CASNQGAPGNTIYF. CDR3 DNA sequence: TGTGCCAGCAATCAGGGGGCGCCTGGAAACACCATATATTTT.

The V call is TRBV6-5, the J call TRBJ1-4, with a weak D call TRBD1 (5 bases). Germline V gene lookup returns CDR1 MNHEY and CDR2 SVGAGI. The CDR3 is 16 residues long. The V end was cut by 2 bases, the J end by 10 bases, with 20 bases between. This CDR3 is CASSYGGRGLEGKLFF. In DNA, the CDR3 is TGTGCCAGCAGTTACGGTGGGCGGGGCCTCGAGGGAAAACTGTTTTTT.

This chain links TRBV5-1 with TRBJ2-2; 7 bases map to TRBD1. Germline values: CDR1 SGHRS, CDR2 YFSETQ. CDR3 length: 15 residues. The junction had 5 bases not matched to a gene; V was cut back by 4 bases and J by 2 bases. CDR3 sequence (DNA): TGCGCCAGCAGCGGGGGACAGTTAAACACCGGGGAGCTGTTTTTT. It codes for CASSGGQLNTGELFF.

This clone has a single count. The chain joins TRBV27 to TRBJ2-3; D call uncertain. The CDR3 length is 14 residues. Trimming took off 0 bases at V and 3 bases at J, with 7 bases between the two ends. Germline CDR1 and CDR2: MNHEY and SMNVEV (reference sequence). The DNA of the CDR3 is TGTGCCAGCAGTTTATCCCTGATGACAGATACGCAGTATTTT. Protein product: CASSLSLMTDTQYF.

The rearrangement uses TRBV5-4 and TRBJ2-1, with 12 positions matching TRBD2. V lost 0 bases, J lost 10 bases, and 5 bases stayed unmatched. The CDR3 sequence is 15 residues long. Germline CDR1 is SGHNT and CDR2 is YYREEE (reference sequence). CDR3 sequence reads: CASSLETSGRTEQFF. The CDR3 bases are TGTGCCAGCAGCTTGGAGACTAGCGGGAGAACCGAGCAGTTCTTC. Full variable domain (missing parts from reference TRBV5-4 and TRBJ2-1): ETGVTQSPTHLIKTRGQQVTLRCSSQSGHNTVSWYQQALGQGPQFIFQYYREEENGRGNFPPRFSGLQFPNYSSELNVNALELDDSALYLCASSLETSGRTEQFFGPGTRLTVL.

This chain uses TRBV28 with TRBJ2-1, with a tentative D call TRBD1 (5 bases). The germline gives CDR1 MDHEN, CDR2 SYDVKM. The CDR3 extends over 14 amino acids. Deletions cut 4 bases from V and 9 bases from J, with 16 bases between. DNA of the CDR3: TGTGCCAGCAGTTGGGGCAGTATAGCCGGTGAGCAGTTCTTC. Protein product: CASSWGSIAGEQFF.

The V and J genes are TRBV6-5 and TRBJ1-3; no reliable D call. The CDR3 spans 11 residues. Deletions cut 8 bases from V and 4 bases from J, with 6 bases between. CDR1 and CDR2 from the germline V gene are MNHEY and SVGAGI. The CDR3 DNA follows: TGTGCCAGCCGAGAAGGAAACACCATATATTTT. Its translation is CASREGNTIYF.

The genes are TRBV10-3 and TRBJ2-5; possibly TRBD2 for D (5 bases). V was clipped by 7 bases and J by 0 bases, with 9 bases between them. Germline-derived CDR1 and CDR2 are ENHRY and SYGVKD. CDR3 length equals 13 residues. The DNA of the CDR3 is TGTGCCATCAATCGAGGGAACCAAGAGACCCAGTACTTC. Its translation is CAINRGNQETQYF.